These T cell receptor beta chains were read from a single sample in a study of blood T cell repertoires in COVID-19. Clones were read by immunoSEQ multiplex PCR, and TCRdb kept only the in-frame ones, dropping some. The sample carries 250,000 to 300,000 clones, 81% recorded once. Sequencing was performed on peripheral blood. These receptors were obtained from a woman aged 55 to 70 with active or convalescent COVID-19. Each CDR3 is given with its conserved first and last residue. The D gene is left open where the match is weak. Clone size is shown for a subset of rows, as once, few, many or a class of expanded clone.

once	TRBV7-9	TRBJ1-6	TRBD1	CAIGGGGVTDNSPLHF	TGTGCCATTGGTGGAGGGGGCGTCACGGATAATTCACCCCTCCACTTT
NA	TRBV12-1	TRBJ1-4	NA	CASSSDRGRREKLFF	TGTGCCAGCAGCTCGGACAGGGGGCGGCGGGAAAAACTGTTTTTT
few	TRBV2	TRBJ1-4	NA	CASSEAQGGGEKLFF	TGTGCCAGCAGTGAAGCGCAGGGCGGGGGGGAAAAACTGTTTTTT
NA	TRBV7-2	TRBJ2-3	NA	CASSLAARGPDTQYF	TGTGCCAGCAGCTTAGCGGCGCGGGGGCCAGATACGCAGTATTTT
NA	TRBV7-6	TRBJ2-7	NA	CASSLSVQAYEQYF	TGTGCCAGCAGCTTATCGGTACAGGCCTACGAGCAGTACTTC
NA	TRBV7-9	TRBJ2-5	NA	CASSLAGGRGRETQYF	TGTGCCAGCAGCTTAGCGGGTGGCAGGGGAAGAGAGACCCAGTACTTC
NA	TRBV30	TRBJ1-1	TRBD1	CAWSPFPRGPEAFF	TGTGCCTGGAGCCCCTTCCCCAGGGGGCCTGAAGCTTTCTTT
NA	TRBV3-1/TRBV3-2	TRBJ1-2	TRBD1	CASSQKGARSGYTF	TGTGCCAGCAGCCAAAAGGGGGCCAGGAGTGGCTACACCTTC
few	TRBV27	TRBJ2-3	NA	CASSLFPPRGRTVATDTQYF	TGTGCCAGCAGTTTATTCCCGCCTCGCGGAAGGACAGTTGCTACAGATACGCAGTATTTT
NA	TRBV27	TRBJ1-1	NA	CASSPTANTEAFF	TGTGCCAGCAGTCCTACAGCTAACACTGAAGCTTTCTTT
NA	TRBV12-3/TRBV12-4	TRBJ2-3	NA	CASSRTEETQYF	TGTGCCAGCAGCCGAACGGAGGAGACGCAGTATTTT